There are many counts of the clone carrying this TCR beta chain. TCRdb re-analyzed the PCR reads through MiXCR. The table lists tens of thousands of clones, approximately 24% of them singletons. This sample stems from a study of metastatic and nonmetastatic thyroid tumors. Treatment of any kind had been given to no patient before thyroid surgery. This CDR3 region has 15 residues. V was clipped by 5 bases and J by 8 bases, with 19 bases between them. Germline-derived CDR1 and CDR2 are SGHVS and FQNEAQ. This chain joins TRBV7-8 and TRBJ2-1, with D perhaps matching TRBD2 (7 bases). The receptor's source is a male donor with papillary thyroid cancer or a benign thyroid nodule (not recorded which). Some clones in this sample may be carry-over from other donors' samples. Sequencing was performed on blood. The CDR3 spells CASSPTSKGGHEQFF. The CDR3 nucleotides read TGTGCCAGCAGCCCGACTAGCAAGGGGGGTCATGAGCAGTTCTTC. Filled out from reference TRBV7-8 and TRBJ2-1, the complete variable domain reads GAGVSQSPRYKVAKRGQDVALRCDPISGHVSLFWYQQALGQGPEFLTYFQNEAQLDKSGLPSDRFFAERPEGSVSTLKIQRTQQEDSAVYLCASSPTSKGGHEQFFGPGTRLTVL.